This entry lists 30 T cell receptor beta chains sequenced from one sample in a study of T cell changes during pregnancy in multiple sclerosis. The repertoire was sequenced with immunoSEQ multiplex PCR; TCRdb's copy has only in-frame clones and lacks some. In the table there are about 46,000 clones, approximately 90% of which are singletons. The sequencing here drew on CD4+ T cells from peripheral blood mononuclear cells, taken in the second trimester of pregnancy. These receptors were taken from a female donor in good health, enrolled as a control in a pregnancy study.

This clone has only one observation. The chain combines TRBV19 with TRBJ2-5; D may be TRBD1 (6 bases). Per germline, CDR1 LNHDA and CDR2 SQIVND (reference sequence). Trimming stripped 1 base from V and 2 bases from J, with 11 bases between. The CDR3 spans 15 residues. The CDR3 spells CASSIGQDRQETQYF. The CDR3 DNA reads as TGTGCCAGTAGTATAGGACAGGACCGACAAGAGACCCAGTACTTC.

The V call is TRBV19, the J call TRBJ2-1; unclear D gene. Germline CDR1 is LNHDA and CDR2 is SQIVND (reference sequence). V lost 7 bases, J lost 8 bases, and 12 bases lay in between. There are 12 residues in the CDR3. CDR3 DNA: TGTGCCAGTATACCCAGAGGTGATGAGCAGTTCTTC. Protein sequence: CASIPRGDEQFF. Drawing the rest from reference TRBV19 and TRBJ2-1, the complete variable domain is DGGITQSPKYLFRKEGQNVTLSCEQNLNHDAMYWYRQDPGQGLRLIYYSQIVNDFQKGDIAEGYSVSREKKESFPLTVTSAQKNPTAFYLCASIPRGDEQFFGPGTRLTVL.

V is TRBV30 and J is TRBJ2-2, with D unresolved. CDR3 size: 13 residues. The germline V gene has CDR1 GTSNPN and CDR2 SVGIG (reference sequence). The ends were cut back, 5 bases at V and 3 bases at J, with 10 bases in the middle. CDR3 in amino acids: CAWRIQDTGELFF. In nucleotides, the CDR3 is TGTGCCTGGCGAATTCAGGACACCGGGGAGCTGTTTTTT.

The V and J genes are TRBV10-3 and TRBJ1-4; the D gene is possibly TRBD1 (6 bases). The CDR3 is 15 residues long. Trimming took 5 bases from V and 0 from J, leaving 10 bases between them. Germline lookup yields CDR1 ENHRY and CDR2 SYGVKD. The CDR3 sequence: CAISSTGSTNEKLFF. CDR3 sequence (DNA): TGTGCCATCAGTTCTACAGGGTCAACTAATGAAAAACTGTTTTTT.

The chain couples TRBV5-6 to TRBJ2-6; TRBD2 is a possible D gene (5 bases). Germline CDR1 and CDR2: SGHDT and YYEEEE. This CDR3 comprises 15 residues. Between the trimmed V and J ends, which lost 4 bases and 0 bases, there was a span of 8 bases. The CDR3 coding sequence is TGTGCCAGCAGCACGGACTTCTCTGGGGCCAACGTCCTGACTTTC. Its translation: CASSTDFSGANVLTF.

The chain carries TRBV7-9 and TRBJ1-6; TRBD1 matches 7 bases. This CDR3 contains 15 residues. V lost 10 bases to trimming and J lost 7 bases; unmatched junction nucleotides: 13. Germline lookup yields CDR1 SEHNR and CDR2 FQNEAQ (reference sequence). The CDR3 region is CATAVTGYPNSPLHF. CDR3 DNA: TGTGCCACCGCCGTGACAGGGTATCCAAATTCACCCCTCCACTTT.

This clone was observed a single time. The chain combines TRBV11-3 with TRBJ2-5; the match to TRBD2 covers 12 bases. After removal of 6 bases from V and 5 bases from J, the junction contained 13 bases not matched to a gene. The CDR3 loop spans 17 amino acids. Looked up from germline, CDR1 is SGHNT and CDR2 is YENEEA. The CDR3 sequence is CASSPGSSGGALETQYF. Written as DNA, the CDR3 is TGTGCCAGCAGTCCTGGCTCTAGCGGGGGGGCCCTGGAGACCCAGTACTTC.

The chain couples TRBV11-3 to TRBJ2-2; D perhaps matches TRBD2 (6 bases). V shed 5 bases and J shed 6 bases, with 10 bases lying between them. Germline-derived CDR1 and CDR2 are SGHNT and YENEEA. The CDR3 has 13 amino acids. For the CDR3, the DNA is TGTGCCAGCAGCCTGGGCGGGGCCGGGGAGCTGTTTTTT. Translating it yields CASSLGGAGELFF. The entire variable domain, with the rest obtained from reference TRBV11-3 and TRBJ2-2, is as follows: EAGVVQSPRYKIIEKKQPVAFWCNPISGHNTLYWYLQNLGQGPELLIRYENEEAVDDSQLPKDRFSAERLKGVDSTLKIQPAELGDSAVYLCASSLGGAGELFFGEGSRLTVL.

The table lists this clone with a count of one. This rearrangement joins TRBV11-2 to TRBJ1-1, with D unresolved. The CDR3 has 13 residues. V was clipped by 3 bases and J by 7 bases, with 12 bases between them. CDR1 and CDR2 (germline): SGHAT, FQNNGV. CDR3 sequence (DNA): TGTGCCAGCAGCTTTATTGGGGAGAGTGAAGCTTTCTTT. Translation: CASSFIGESEAFF.

V usage is TRBV27 and J usage is TRBJ2-1, with D possibly being TRBD2 (6 bases). Germline CDR1 MNHEY, CDR2 SMNVEV (reference sequence). V lost 2 bases and J lost 2, with 10 bases in between. This CDR3 region has 15 residues. Written as DNA, the CDR3 is TGTGCCAGCAGTTTACCTTCGGGGGCCTACAATGAGCAGTTCTTC. Translation gives CASSLPSGAYNEQFF.

V gene TRBV11-3 combines with J gene TRBJ1-2; D is uncertain. Germline V gene data show CDR1 as SGHNT and CDR2 as YENEEA. This CDR3 region has 13 residues. V gave up 5 bases and J gave up 4 bases, with 11 bases separating them. In DNA form, the CDR3 reads TGTGCCAGCAGCGGCAGGCAGATCTATGGCTACACCTTC. Translation gives CASSGRQIYGYTF.

The genes are TRBV7-8 and TRBJ2-1, with D possibly matching TRBD2 (6 bases). Germline CDR1 reads SGHVS; CDR2 reads FQNEAQ. The CDR3 contains 19 residues. Trimming left V 1 base short and J 0 bases short, with 19 bases between. Here the CDR3 reads CASSLGRRGISSSYNEQFF. The CDR3 DNA is TGTGCCAGCAGCTTAGGTCGCCGGGGGATCTCCTCCTCCTACAATGAGCAGTTCTTC.

The chain has TRBV6-5 and TRBJ2-5; D possibly corresponds to TRBD2 (7 bases). CDR3 length: 16 amino acids. From germline, CDR1 is MNHEY and CDR2 SVGAGI. V lost 0 bases and J 2 bases, leaving 13 bases between the germline ends. In DNA form, the CDR3 reads TGTGCCAGCAGTTACTCGGGGGGGCGAGGTCAAGAGACCCAGTACTTC. It codes for CASSYSGGRGQETQYF.

The rearrangement uses TRBV11-3 and TRBJ2-3; tentatively, D is TRBD1 (5 bases). V lost 2 bases and J lost 0, with 15 bases in between. The CDR3 has 17 residues. CDR1 and CDR2 (germline): SGHNT, YENEEA. The CDR3 DNA is TGTGCCAGCAGCTTAAAAGGTGCAGGGTCTAGCACAGATACGCAGTATTTT. Its translation: CASSLKGAGSSTDTQYF. Combining the CDR3 with reference TRBV11-3 and TRBJ2-3 gives the whole variable domain EAGVVQSPRYKIIEKKQPVAFWCNPISGHNTLYWYLQNLGQGPELLIRYENEEAVDDSQLPKDRFSAERLKGVDSTLKIQPAELGDSAVYLCASSLKGAGSSTDTQYFGPGTRLTVL.

The chain joins TRBV7-9 to TRBJ2-1; the D is unclear. This CDR3 region has 15 residues. V gave up 4 bases and J gave up 6 bases, with 16 bases separating them. In germline, CDR1 is SEHNR, CDR2 FQNEAQ (reference sequence). The CDR3: CASSSLNVPGNEQFF. The DNA for the CDR3 is TGTGCCAGCAGCTCCCTTAACGTTCCCGGCAATGAGCAGTTCTTC.

The chain links TRBV14 to TRBJ1-1; 7 bases map to TRBD1. Germline values: CDR1 SGHDN, CDR2 FVKESK. V gave up 4 bases and J gave up 1 base; unmatched junction bases: 6. This CDR3 has 15 amino acids. The CDR3 sequence: CASSRSRQGNTEAFF. The CDR3 DNA reads TGTGCCAGCAGCCGGTCCCGACAGGGGAACACTGAAGCTTTCTTT.

V usage is TRBV7-2 and J usage is TRBJ2-2; 9 nucleotides line up with TRBD1. Germline assignment: CDR1 SGHTA and CDR2 FQGNSA. The CDR3 is 15 amino acids. V shed 1 base and J 6 bases; nucleotides not matched to a gene: 3. CDR3 sequence reads: CASSLGDRVAGELFF. DNA for the CDR3: TGTGCCAGCAGCTTAGGGGACAGGGTTGCCGGGGAGCTGTTTTTT.

The rearrangement joins TRBV7-2 to TRBJ2-7; D is unresolved. The germline V gene encodes CDR1 SGHTA and CDR2 FQGNSA. V lost 3 bases and J lost 1, with 10 bases in between. There are 14 residues in the CDR3. The DNA of the CDR3 is TGTGCCAGCAGCTTCGACAAGAAGTCCTACGAGCAGTACTTC. Protein product: CASSFDKKSYEQYF.

The chain links TRBV30 to TRBJ2-7; 10 positions match TRBD1. J was trimmed by 5 bases and V by 1 base; bases with no gene match: 2. The length of the CDR3 is 13 residues. The germline gives CDR1 GTSNPN, CDR2 SVGIG (reference sequence). The CDR3 loop is CAWSGDRGNEQYF. Written as DNA, the CDR3 is TGTGCCTGGAGTGGGGACAGGGGTAACGAGCAGTACTTC.

V is TRBV19 and J is TRBJ1-4, with 7 nucleotides matching TRBD1. This CDR3 comprises 15 residues. Losses at the gene ends were 9 bases for V and 2 bases for J; bases not matched to a gene: 9. Germline V CDR1 and CDR2: LNHDA, SQIVND (reference sequence). Here the CDR3 DNA reads TGTGCCAGCCAGGGGGGTGCTCAGACTAATGAAAAACTGTTTTTT. Protein product: CASQGGAQTNEKLFF.

The V and J genes are TRBV6-6 and TRBJ1-2; 7 bases line up with TRBD1. The V and J ends lost 6 bases and 4 bases, in that order; junction bases with no gene match: 8. Germline loops: CDR1 MNHNY, CDR2 SVGAGI (reference sequence). This CDR3 has 14 residues. In nucleotides, the CDR3 is TGTGCCAGCAGCCCAACCGGGACAGTCTATGGCTACACCTTC. Its translation is CASSPTGTVYGYTF.

The chain joins TRBV4-3 to TRBJ2-5; 9 nucleotides agree with TRBD1. CDR3 size: 15 residues. With V trimmed by 4 bases and J by 2 bases, 5 bases remained unmatched. Germline-derived CDR1 and CDR2 are LGHNA and YSLEER. CDR3 in DNA: TGCGCCAGCAGCCGGGGGACAGGGTTACAAGAGACCCAGTACTTC. Protein: CASSRGTGLQETQYF.

V is TRBV10-3 and J is TRBJ2-5; D is unclear. The germline CDR1 and CDR2 sequences are ENHRY and SYGVKD. Trimming took 3 bases from V and 2 from J, leaving 4 bases between them. CDR3 length: 12 residues. The DNA of the CDR3 is TGTGCCATCAGTGAACAGCAAGAGACCCAGTACTTC. This translates into CAISEQQETQYF.

The chain has TRBV5-1 and TRBJ1-1, with D unresolved. The V and J ends lost 0 bases and 4 bases respectively, with 13 bases between them. CDR3 length equals 15 residues. Looked up from germline, CDR1 is SGHRS and CDR2 is YFSETQ. The CDR3, as DNA: TGCGCCAGCAGCTTGGGTCCAGCCTCGGGCACTGAAGCTTTCTTT. Its protein is CASSLGPASGTEAFF.

This chain links TRBV6-5 with TRBJ1-2; the D gene is possibly TRBD1 (5 bases). Looked up from germline, CDR1 is MNHEY and CDR2 is SVGAGI. Trimming shortened V by 6 bases and J by 6 bases, and 11 bases separated the two germline ends. The CDR3 covers 12 residues. This chain's CDR3 is CASSQGWHGYTF. CDR3 in DNA: TGTGCCAGCAGCCAGGGATGGCATGGCTACACCTTC.

The chain links TRBV28 to TRBJ2-3; 11 bases match TRBD1. The germline gives CDR1 MDHEN, CDR2 SYDVKM. Unmatched junction bases numbered 2, after V lost 5 bases and J lost 1 base. CDR3 length equals 15 residues. The CDR3 DNA reads TGTGCCAGCAGTATGGGACAGGGGGGCACAGATACGCAGTATTTT. This codes for CASSMGQGGTDTQYF.

This sequence joins TRBV19 and TRBJ2-1, with D possibly matching TRBD2 (7 bases). CDR1 and CDR2 from the germline V gene are LNHDA and SQIVND (reference sequence). V shed 7 bases and J shed 1 base, with 20 bases lying between them. CDR3 size: 17 residues. In nucleotides, the CDR3 is TGTGCCAGTACCCTAACAGGGAGCGGGGCGTCCTACAATGAGCAGTTCTTC. This sequence encodes CASTLTGSGASYNEQFF.

The count of this clone is one. The chain couples TRBV5-6 to TRBJ2-7, with 12 bases matching TRBD2. The CDR3 runs to 15 residues. CDR1 and CDR2 (germline): SGHDT, YYEEEE. V gave up 2 bases and J gave up 4 bases; unmatched junction bases: 4. For the CDR3, the DNA is TGTGCCAGCAGCTTAATACTAGCGGGGGGTTACGAGCAGTACTTC. Amino acids: CASSLILAGGYEQYF.

The genes are TRBV11-2 and TRBJ1-3; possibly TRBD1 for D (6 bases). The V gene lost 2 bases and the J gene lost 1 base, with 9 bases spanning the gap. In germline, CDR1 is SGHAT, CDR2 FQNNGV. The CDR3 is 15 residues long. The CDR3 protein is CASSLTGKSGNTIYF. For the CDR3, the DNA is TGTGCCAGCAGCTTAACAGGGAAATCTGGAAACACCATATATTTT. Looking up the rest from reference TRBV11-2 and TRBJ1-3 gives the full variable domain: EAGVAQSPRYKIIEKRQSVAFWCNPISGHATLYWYQQILGQGPKLLIQFQNNGVVDDSQLPKDRFSAERLKGVDSTLKIQPAKLEDSAVYLCASSLTGKSGNTIYFGEGSWLTVV.

This rearrangement joins TRBV5-5 to TRBJ2-3; TRBD2 agrees at 12 bases. V trimming: 5 bases; J trimming: 6 bases; junction bases outside the gene matches: 10. Per the germline V gene, CDR1 is SGHKS and CDR2 is YYEKEE (reference sequence). This CDR3 comprises 16 residues. The CDR3 DNA sequence: TGTGCCAGCAGGCGTCTAGCGGGGGGGCATTACGATACGCAGTATTTT. This gives the protein CASRRLAGGHYDTQYF.